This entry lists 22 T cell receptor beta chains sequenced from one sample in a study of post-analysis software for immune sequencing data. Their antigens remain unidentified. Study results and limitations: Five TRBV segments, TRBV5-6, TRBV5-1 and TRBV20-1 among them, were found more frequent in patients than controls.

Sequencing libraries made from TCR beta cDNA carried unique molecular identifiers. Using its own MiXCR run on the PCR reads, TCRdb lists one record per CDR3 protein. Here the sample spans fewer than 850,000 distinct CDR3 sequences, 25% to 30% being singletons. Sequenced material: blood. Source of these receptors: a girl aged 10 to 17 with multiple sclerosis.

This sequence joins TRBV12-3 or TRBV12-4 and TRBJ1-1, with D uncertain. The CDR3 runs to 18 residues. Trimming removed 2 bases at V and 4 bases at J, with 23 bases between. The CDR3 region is CASSLSAPGFRASTEAFF. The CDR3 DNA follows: TGTGCCAGCAGTTTATCTGCCCCCGGTTTTAGGGCGAGCACTGAAGCTTTCTTT.

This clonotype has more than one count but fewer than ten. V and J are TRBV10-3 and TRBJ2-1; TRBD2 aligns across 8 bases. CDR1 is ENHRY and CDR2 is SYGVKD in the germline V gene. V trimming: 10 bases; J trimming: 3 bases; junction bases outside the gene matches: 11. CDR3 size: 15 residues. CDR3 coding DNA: TGTGCCACCTTAGCGGGGCAGCTTAACTACAATGAGCAGTTCTTC. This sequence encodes CATLAGQLNYNEQFF.

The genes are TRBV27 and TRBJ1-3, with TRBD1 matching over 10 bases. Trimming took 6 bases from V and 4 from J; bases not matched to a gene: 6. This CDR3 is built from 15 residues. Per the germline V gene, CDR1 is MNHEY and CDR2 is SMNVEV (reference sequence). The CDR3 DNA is TGTGCCAGCAGCAAAGGGACAGGGGTCGGAAACACCATATATTTT. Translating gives CASSKGTGVGNTIYF.

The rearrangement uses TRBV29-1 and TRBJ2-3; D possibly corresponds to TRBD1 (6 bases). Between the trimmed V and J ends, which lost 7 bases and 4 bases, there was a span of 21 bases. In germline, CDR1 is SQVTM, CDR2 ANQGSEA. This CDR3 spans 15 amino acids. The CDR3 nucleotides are TGCAGCGCCCAAGGGGGAGACGAAAGCGCAGATACGCAGTATTTT. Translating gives CSAQGGDESADTQYF.

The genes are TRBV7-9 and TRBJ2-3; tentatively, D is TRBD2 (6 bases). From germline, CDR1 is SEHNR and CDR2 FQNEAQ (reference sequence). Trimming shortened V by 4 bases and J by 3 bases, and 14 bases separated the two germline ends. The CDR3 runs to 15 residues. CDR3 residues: CASSYEGRGTDTQYF. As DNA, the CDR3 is TGTGCCAGCAGCTACGAAGGGCGGGGAACAGATACGCAGTATTTT.

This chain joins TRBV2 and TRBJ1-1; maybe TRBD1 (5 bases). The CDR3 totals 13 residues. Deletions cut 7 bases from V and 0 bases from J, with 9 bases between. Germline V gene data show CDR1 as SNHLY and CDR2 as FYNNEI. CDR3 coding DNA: TGTGCCAGCATTAAAGGGGTGAACACTGAAGCTTTCTTT. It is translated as CASIKGVNTEAFF.

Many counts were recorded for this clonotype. The CDR3 DNA reads TGCGCCAGCAGCTCGCGACAGGGGGCGAGAACAGATACGCAGTATTTT. Its translation: CASSSRQGARTDTQYF. V and J are TRBV4-1 and TRBJ2-3; TRBD1 agrees at 10 bases. The ends lost 5 bases at V and 3 bases at J; junction bases unmatched: 8. Germline V lookup: CDR1 MGHRA, CDR2 YSYEKL. The length of the CDR3 is 16 residues.

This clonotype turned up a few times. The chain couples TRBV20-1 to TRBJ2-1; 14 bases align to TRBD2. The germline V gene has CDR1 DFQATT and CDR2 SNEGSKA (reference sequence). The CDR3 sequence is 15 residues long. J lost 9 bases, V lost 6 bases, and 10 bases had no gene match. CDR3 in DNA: TGCAGTGCCGCAGGGACTAGCGGGAGTCGGGGTGAGCAGTTCTTC. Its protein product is CSAAGTSGSRGEQFF.

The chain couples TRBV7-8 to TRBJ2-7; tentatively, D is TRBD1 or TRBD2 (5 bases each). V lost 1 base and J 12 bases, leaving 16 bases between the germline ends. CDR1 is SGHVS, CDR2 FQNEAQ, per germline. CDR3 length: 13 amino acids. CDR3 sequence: CASSLGGTETLYF. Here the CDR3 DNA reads TGTGCCAGCAGCTTAGGAGGGACCGAGACCCTGTACTTC.

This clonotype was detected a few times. CDR3 DNA sequence: TGCAGTGCCCGAGGTGTTCTTCCCCCCTACGAGCAGTACTTC. It codes for CSARGVLPPYEQYF. The chain has TRBV20-1 and TRBJ2-7; D unresolved. Germline V gene data show CDR1 as DFQATT and CDR2 as SNEGSKA (reference sequence). Trimming shortened V by 6 bases and J by 2 bases, and 17 bases separated the two germline ends. CDR3 length: 14 amino acids.

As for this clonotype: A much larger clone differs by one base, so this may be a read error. CDR3 amino acids: CAGSFPGLPEQYF. CDR3 sequence (DNA): TGTGCCGGCAGCTTTCCGGGACTACCCGAGCAGTACTTC. The J gene is TRBJ2-5, the V gene TRBV7-2, with 7 positions matching TRBD2. The closer fit of TRBJ2-7 to the DNA end suggests the J call may be wrong. CDR1 is SGHTA, CDR2 FQGNSA, per germline. The CDR3 is 13 residues long.

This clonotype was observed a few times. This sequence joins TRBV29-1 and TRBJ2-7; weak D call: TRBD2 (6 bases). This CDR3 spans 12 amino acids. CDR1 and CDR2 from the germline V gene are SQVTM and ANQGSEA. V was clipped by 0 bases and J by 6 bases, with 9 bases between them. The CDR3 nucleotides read TGCAGCGTTGAAGAGTCCGGGAGCGAGCAGTACTTC. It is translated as CSVEESGSEQYF.

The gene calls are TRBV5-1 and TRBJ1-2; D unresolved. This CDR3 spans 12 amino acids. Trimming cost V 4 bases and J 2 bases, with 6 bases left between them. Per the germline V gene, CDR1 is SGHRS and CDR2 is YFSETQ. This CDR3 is CASSDGNYGYTF. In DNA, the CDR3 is TGCGCCAGCAGCGACGGGAACTATGGCTACACCTTC.

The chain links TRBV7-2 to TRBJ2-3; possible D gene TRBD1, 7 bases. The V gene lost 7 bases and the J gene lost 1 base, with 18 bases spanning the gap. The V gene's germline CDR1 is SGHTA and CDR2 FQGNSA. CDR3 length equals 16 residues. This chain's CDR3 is CASNPDRSGGTDTQYF. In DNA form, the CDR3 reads TGTGCCAGCAACCCGGACAGGTCGGGGGGCACAGATACGCAGTATTTT.

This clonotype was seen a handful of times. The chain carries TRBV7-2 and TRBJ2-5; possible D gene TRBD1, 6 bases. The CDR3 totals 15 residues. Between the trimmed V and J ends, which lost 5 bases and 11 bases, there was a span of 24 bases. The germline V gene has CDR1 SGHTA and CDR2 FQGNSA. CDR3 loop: CASSPYGRGAGEQYF. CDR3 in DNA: TGTGCCAGCAGCCCCTACGGCAGGGGCGCAGGGGAGCAGTACTTC.

The CDR3 DNA follows: TGTGCCATCAGTGGAAGGGACAGCCGCACAGATACGCAGTATTTT. Protein sequence: CAISGRDSRTDTQYF. The chain couples TRBV10-3 to TRBJ2-3; 7 nucleotides align to TRBD1. Germline V gives CDR1 ENHRY, CDR2 SYGVKD. This CDR3 has 15 amino acids. V was clipped by 4 bases and J by 1 base; unmatched bases: 5.

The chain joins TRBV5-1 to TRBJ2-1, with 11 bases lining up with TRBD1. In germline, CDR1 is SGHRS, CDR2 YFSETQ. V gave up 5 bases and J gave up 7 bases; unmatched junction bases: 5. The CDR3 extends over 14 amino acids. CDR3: CASSHGQGANEQFF. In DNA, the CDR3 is TGCGCCAGCAGTCATGGACAGGGGGCGAATGAGCAGTTCTTC. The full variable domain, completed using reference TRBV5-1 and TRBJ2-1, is KAGVTQTPRYLIKTRGQQVTLSCSPISGHRSVSWYQQTPGQGLQFLFEYFSETQRNKGNFPGRFSGRQFSNSRSEMNVSTLELGDSALYLCASSHGQGANEQFFGPGTRLTVL.

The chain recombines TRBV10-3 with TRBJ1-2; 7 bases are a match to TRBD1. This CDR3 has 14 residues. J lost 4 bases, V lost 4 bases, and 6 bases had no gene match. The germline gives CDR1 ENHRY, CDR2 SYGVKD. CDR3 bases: TGTGCCATCAGTGGCCGACAGGGTACCTATGGCTACACCTTC. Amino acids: CAISGRQGTYGYTF.

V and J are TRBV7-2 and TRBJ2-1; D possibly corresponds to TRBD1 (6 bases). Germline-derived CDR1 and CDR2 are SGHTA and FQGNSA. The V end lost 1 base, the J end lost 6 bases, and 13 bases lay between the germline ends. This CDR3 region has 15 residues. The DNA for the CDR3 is TGTGCCAGCAGCTTAGTCCCCGGACAGCCCAATGAGCAGTTCTTC. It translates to CASSLVPGQPNEQFF.

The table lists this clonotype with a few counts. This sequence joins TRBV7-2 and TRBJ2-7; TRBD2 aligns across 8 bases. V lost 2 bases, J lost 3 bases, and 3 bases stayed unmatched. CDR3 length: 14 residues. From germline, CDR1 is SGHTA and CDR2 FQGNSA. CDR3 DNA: TGTGCCAGCAGCTTAACTAGCGGCGTCTACGAGCAGTACTTC. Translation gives CASSLTSGVYEQYF.

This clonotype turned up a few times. The CDR3 bases are TGCGCCAGCAGCCAAGACCCTGGATCCGACCGAGCTCTACAGGGCTACACCTTC. It translates to CASSQDPGSDRALQGYTF. The gene calls are TRBV4-1 and TRBJ1-2; D remains unclear. CDR3 size: 18 residues. CDR1 MGHRA and CDR2 YSYEKL come from the germline V gene. V shed 0 bases and J shed 8 bases, with 25 bases lying between them.

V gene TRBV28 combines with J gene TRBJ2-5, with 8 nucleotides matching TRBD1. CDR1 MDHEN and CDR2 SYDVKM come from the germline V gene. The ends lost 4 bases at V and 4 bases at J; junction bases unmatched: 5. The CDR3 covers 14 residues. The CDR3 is CASSSDRVAETQYF. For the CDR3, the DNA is TGTGCCAGCAGTTCGGACAGGGTGGCAGAGACCCAGTACTTC.